The 20 T cell receptor beta chains listed next were all sequenced from one sample in a study of regulatory T cells in long-lasting Graves disease. The time point here: newly diagnosed GD, antithyroid drugs for less than 3 months. Researchers made the TCR library from RNA that was extracted from PBMCs. Building the TCR beta libraries relied on iRepertoire HTBI primers, and CDR3 regions underwent Arm-PCR. TCRdb re-called the multiplex PCR reads with MiXCR, one entry per CDR3 protein. The sample lists around 320,000 distinct CDR3 sequences; 16% were seen once. The same specimen was also included in a second study, on T cells in Graves' hyperthyroidism and ophthalmopathy.

The sample in question was peripheral blood mononuclear cells (PBMCs), obtained at new diagnosis, from a patient treated with antithyroid drugs. These receptors all stem from a man between 40 and 49 years old with Graves disease.

The table lists this clonotype with a few counts. Germline is not matched at one junction end, which may reflect a read error. This rearrangement joins TRBV11-2 to TRBJ2-4, with D possibly matching TRBD1 (6 bases). The J call could be wrong; TRBJ2-5 is a better fit for the DNA end. CDR1 and CDR2 (germline): SGHAT, FQNNGV. CDR3 length: 13 residues. Written as DNA, the CDR3 is TGCGCCAGCAGCCATGGGACAAAAGAGACCCAGTACTTC. It codes for CASSHGTKETQYF.

Many counts were recorded for this clonotype. CDR3 sequence reads: CSASSTSASYNEQFF. The CDR3 DNA follows: TGCAGTGCTAGTAGTACTAGCGCATCCTACAATGAGCAGTTCTTC. The chain recombines TRBV20-1 with TRBJ2-1, with 7 bases lining up with TRBD2. The V and J ends lost 3 bases and 1 base, in that order; junction bases with no gene match: 6. The CDR3 is 15 residues long. Germline V gene data show CDR1 as DFQATT and CDR2 as SNEGSKA (reference sequence).

Regarding this clonotype: A read error may be the cause here, since a much bigger clone is one base away. The chain uses TRBV5-6 and TRBJ1-4; D possibly corresponds to TRBD1 (6 bases). CDR1 is SGHDT and CDR2 is YYEEEE in the germline V gene. Trimming shortened V by 5 bases and J by 7 bases, and 15 bases separated the two germline ends. This CDR3 is 14 amino acids long. The CDR3 nucleotides read TGTGCCAGCAGGAGAGGGGGTTCTGCTGAAAAACTGTTTTTT. This sequence encodes CASRRGGSAEKLFF. Variable domain in full (rest from reference TRBV5-6 and TRBJ1-4): DAGVTQSPTHLIKTRGQQVTLRCSPKSGHDTVSWYQQALGQGPQFIFQYYEEEERQRGNFPDRFSGHQFPNYSSELNVNALLLGDSALYLCASRRGGSAEKLFFGSGTQLSVL.

On this clonotype itself: This may stem from a read error, because a much larger clone lies one nucleotide away. Because it lacks the conserved phenylalanine or tryptophan at the end, this CDR3 is likely a read error. V and J are TRBV3-1 and TRBJ2-7; maybe TRBD1 (5 bases). This CDR3 comprises 13 residues. Between the trimmed V and J ends, which lost 4 bases and 7 bases, there was a span of 14 bases. From germline, CDR1 is LGHDT and CDR2 YNNKEL (reference sequence). The CDR3 DNA reads TGTGCCAGCAGCCCCAAGGGGTTTGGGGAGCAGTACCTC. Its protein product is CASSPKGFGEQYL.

This clonotype was seen only a few times. The chain links TRBV5-6 to TRBJ2-2; no firm D call. The CDR3 is 13 amino acids. V lost 1 base and J lost 5, with 6 bases in between. Per the germline V gene, CDR1 is SGHDT and CDR2 is YYEEEE. The CDR3 DNA sequence: TGTGCCAGCAGCTTGTTATCAACCGGGGAGCTGTTTTTT. Protein: CASSLLSTGELFF.

The chain combines TRBV20-1 with TRBJ1-5, with D possibly being TRBD1 (5 bases). The CDR3 covers 13 residues. V gave up 5 bases and J gave up 4 bases, with 12 bases separating them. Per the germline V gene, CDR1 is DFQATT and CDR2 is SNEGSKA (reference sequence). CDR3 DNA sequence: TGCAGTGCTCGATCATCAGGGAATCAGCCCCAGCATTTT. It is translated as CSARSSGNQPQHF.

This CDR3 is CASSEGRADTQYF. The CDR3 region has the DNA TGTGCCAGCAGTGAGGGGAGGGCAGATACGCAGTATTTT. This rearrangement joins TRBV28 to TRBJ2-3, with 7 bases aligning to TRBD2. The V segment lost 5 bases and the J segment 4 bases; nucleotides outside the gene matches: 3. The CDR3 sequence is 13 residues long. In germline, CDR1 is MDHEN, CDR2 SYDVKM.

This chain links TRBV4-1 with TRBJ2-7; D uncertain. The CDR3 length is 13 residues. V lost 2 bases and J lost 3, with 8 bases in between. CDR1 and CDR2 (germline): MGHRA, YSYEKL. The DNA for the CDR3 is TGCGCCAGCAGCCAACTCGAGTTCTACGAGCAGTACTTC. It yields the protein CASSQLEFYEQYF.

This clonotype has just a few counts. Its ends do not fully match the called genes, so a read error is possible. The chain carries TRBV5-1 and TRBJ1-6; no clear D gene. This CDR3 contains 11 residues. Germline assignment: CDR1 SGHRS and CDR2 YFSETQ. DNA for the CDR3: TGTGCCAGCAGGACCTATTCACCCCTCCACTTT. Amino acids: CASRTYSPLHF.

This clonotype was seen repeatedly, ten times or more. The chain recombines TRBV5-1 with TRBJ2-1, with a possible D match to TRBD1 (6 bases). This CDR3 region has 16 residues. Between the trimmed V and J ends, which lost 0 bases and 8 bases, there was a span of 18 bases. Germline V gene lookup returns CDR1 SGHRS and CDR2 YFSETQ. The CDR3 loop reads CASSLVGQSYGDEQFF. The CDR3 nucleotides read TGCGCCAGCAGCTTGGTTGGACAGTCCTATGGGGATGAGCAGTTCTTC.

Many counts were recorded for this clonotype. V gene TRBV7-9 combines with J gene TRBJ1-6, with unresolved D. This CDR3 comprises 14 residues. V was cut by 2 bases and J by 5 bases, with 7 bases left in between. Germline CDR1 is SEHNR and CDR2 is FQNEAQ (reference sequence). The CDR3 loop is CASSLFGNNSPLHF. CDR3 DNA sequence: TGTGCCAGCAGCTTATTCGGGAATAATTCACCCCTCCACTTT.

The rearrangement joins TRBV6-1 to TRBJ2-3, with D perhaps given as TRBD1 or TRBD2 (6 bases each). CDR1 and CDR2 (germline): MNHNS, SASEGT. V was shortened by 2 bases and J by 4 bases, with 16 bases between the two germline ends. The CDR3 has 16 amino acids. The CDR3 spells CASSEIPRGPSDTQYF. Here the CDR3 DNA reads TGTGCCAGCAGTGAAATTCCTCGGGGGCCGTCAGATACGCAGTATTTT.

This clonotype occurred many times. The chain carries TRBV2 and TRBJ1-5; D is perhaps TRBD1 (5 bases). V lost 3 bases and J 2 bases, leaving 14 bases between the germline ends. CDR1 and CDR2 (germline): SNHLY, FYNNEI. The CDR3 has 16 amino acids. CDR3 coding DNA: TGTGCCAGCAGTGATCGAGCAGGGTCAGGCAATCAGCCCCAGCATTTT. This encodes CASSDRAGSGNQPQHF. Supplemented by reference TRBV2 and TRBJ1-5, the full variable domain reads EPEVTQTPSHQVTQMGQEVILRCVPISNHLYFYWYRQILGQKVEFLVSFYNNEISEKSEIFDDQFSVERPDGSNFTLKIRSTKLEDSAMYFCASSDRAGSGNQPQHFGDGTRLSIL.

Concerning this clonotype: A far more abundant clone sits one base away, making this likely a read error. V and J are TRBV2 and TRBJ1-5, with 7 bases that match TRBD1. V dropped 6 bases and J dropped 7; count of bases not matched to a gene: 12. The germline gives CDR1 SNHLY, CDR2 FYNNEI. The CDR3 consists of 15 residues. The CDR3 DNA is TGTGCCAGCAGGCGACCCGACAGGGTCAGACAGCCCCAGCATTTT. As protein: CASRRPDRVRQPQHF.

This clonotype appeared a few times. The genes are TRBV7-2 and TRBJ2-2; D is undetermined. The CDR3 totals 13 residues. Looked up from germline, CDR1 is SGHTA and CDR2 is FQGNSA. V was trimmed by 5 bases and J by 6 bases, leaving 10 bases between them. CDR3 nucleotide sequence: TGTGCCAGCAGCCCCTCCTCGTCCGGGGAGCTGTTTTTT. It codes for CASSPSSSGELFF. The full variable domain, in which reference TRBV7-2 and TRBJ2-2 provide the parts outside the CDR3, is GAGVSQSPSNKVTEKGKDVELRCDPISGHTALYWYRQSLGQGLEFLIYFQGNSAPDKSGLPSDRFSAERTGGSVSTLTIQRTQQEDSAVYLCASSPSSSGELFFGEGSRLTVL.

This clonotype occurred many times. The chain employs TRBV6-1 and TRBJ2-3; no clear D gene. This CDR3 is 14 amino acids long. Germline V lookup: CDR1 MNHNS, CDR2 SASEGT. Trimming took off 9 bases at V and 5 bases at J, with 18 bases between the two ends. The DNA for the CDR3 is TGTGCCAGTTCTGGTACCGGTCTGCGAGATACGCAGTATTTT. It codes for CASSGTGLRDTQYF.

The chain has TRBV5-5 and TRBJ1-5; the D is unclear. The length of the CDR3 is 15 residues. Between the trimmed V and J ends, which lost 4 bases and 4 bases, there was a span of 15 bases. Looked up from germline, CDR1 is SGHKS and CDR2 is YYEKEE (reference sequence). The CDR3 loop is CASSTTVGENQPQHF. CDR3 in DNA: TGTGCCAGCAGCACAACGGTCGGGGAGAATCAGCCCCAGCATTTT.

This clonotype has only a few counts. At one end, the junction sequence differs from germline, possibly due to a read error. V is TRBV6-2 or TRBV6-3 and J is TRBJ2-3; D is unclear. Germline lookup yields CDR1 MNHEY and CDR2 SVGEGT. This CDR3 comprises 15 residues. In DNA, the CDR3 is TGTGCCAGCAGTGATATCCTGGGTCGCACAGATACGCAGTGTTTT. Translation gives CASSDILGRTDTQCF.

This clonotype turned up a few times. The chain joins TRBV7-8 to TRBJ2-5, with D uncertain. The CDR3 contains 15 residues. Trimming stripped 1 base from V and 5 bases from J, with 14 bases between. Looked up from germline, CDR1 is SGHVS and CDR2 is FQNEAQ. Written as DNA, the CDR3 is TGTGCCAGCAGCTTAGGTTTGCGACTCCCTGAGACCCAGTACTTC. It encodes CASSLGLRLPETQYF.

This clonotype occurred a few times. The chain employs TRBV28 and TRBJ2-7; 7 bases align to TRBD2. The CDR3 is 14 residues long. Losses at the gene ends were 6 bases for V and 2 bases for J; bases not matched to a gene: 7. Germline values: CDR1 MDHEN, CDR2 SYDVKM. CDR3 loop: CASRDQRGTYEQYF. The CDR3 DNA reads as TGTGCCAGCAGAGATCAGCGGGGAACCTACGAGCAGTACTTC.